A single sample is the source of the 23 T cell receptor beta chains below, sequenced in a study of blood T cell repertoires in COVID-19. TCRdb's table, derived via immunoSEQ multiplex PCR, lists solely in-frame clones and lacks some. The sample has 200,000 to 300,000 clones, roughly 83% seen once. Sequencing used peripheral blood. The receptors originated from an elderly woman with COVID-19, enrolled during active disease.

The chain combines TRBV5-1 with TRBJ2-3; 9 bases fit TRBD2. V trimming: 4 bases; J trimming: 5 bases; junction bases outside the gene matches: 8. The CDR3 totals 15 residues. Germline V lookup: CDR1 SGHRS, CDR2 YFSETQ. The CDR3 DNA follows: TGCGCCAGCAGCATGCGGGGGGGCCGAGGAGATACGCAGTATTTT. Its protein product is CASSMRGGRGDTQYF. Full variable domain (missing parts from reference TRBV5-1 and TRBJ2-3): KAGVTQTPRYLIKTRGQQVTLSCSPISGHRSVSWYQQTPGQGLQFLFEYFSETQRNKGNFPGRFSGRQFSNSRSEMNVSTLELGDSALYLCASSMRGGRGDTQYFGPGTRLTVL.

The chain uses TRBV18 and TRBJ2-3; 7 bases fit TRBD2. The CDR3 spans 15 residues. The ends lost 1 base at V and 1 base at J; junction bases unmatched: 2. CDR1 and CDR2 from the germline V gene are KGHSH and LQKENI. The CDR3 DNA follows: TGTGCCAGCTCACCACTAGCGGGCGGCACAGATACGCAGTATTTT. Its protein product is CASSPLAGGTDTQYF.

This clone was detected only a few times. The chain has TRBV7-2 and TRBJ1-2; D call uncertain. The V gene's germline CDR1 is SGHTA and CDR2 FQGNSA. The V end lost 3 bases, the J end lost 6 bases, and 11 bases lay between the germline ends. The CDR3 is 13 residues long. CDR3 protein: CASSFRGEHGYTF. CDR3 sequence (DNA): TGTGCCAGCAGCTTCCGCGGGGAACATGGCTACACCTTC.

The V and J genes are TRBV5-5 and TRBJ2-2, with a weak D call TRBD2 (6 bases). Trimming took 2 bases from V and 6 from J, leaving 14 bases between them. The CDR3 consists of 15 residues. Per the germline V gene, CDR1 is SGHKS and CDR2 is YYEKEE (reference sequence). The CDR3 sequence: CASSLTPLAPGELFF. CDR3 in DNA: TGTGCCAGCAGCTTAACCCCACTAGCCCCCGGGGAGCTGTTTTTT. Together with reference TRBV5-5 and TRBJ2-2, the CDR3 gives the full variable domain: DAGVTQSPTHLIKTRGQQVTLRCSPISGHKSVSWYQQVLGQGPQFIFQYYEKEERGRGNFPDRFSARQFPNYSSELNVNALLLGDSALYLCASSLTPLAPGELFFGEGSRLTVL.

The chain uses TRBV3-1 (or the pseudogene TRBV3-2) and TRBJ1-4; D uncertain. V was pared by 8 bases and J by 6 bases, with 13 bases between. Germline CDR1 is LGHDT and CDR2 is YNNKEL (reference sequence). The CDR3 covers 13 residues. CDR3 sequence reads: CASSQAGYEKLFF. For the CDR3, the DNA is TGTGCCAGCTCCCAGGCCGGTTATGAAAAACTGTTTTTT.

This clone has a single count. The V and J genes are TRBV7-2 and TRBJ1-4; no reliable D call. V lost 1 base to trimming and J lost 0 bases, with 6 bases between them. CDR3 length equals 15 residues. Germline lookup yields CDR1 SGHTA and CDR2 FQGNSA. CDR3 protein: CASSLDSSTNEKLFF. The CDR3 DNA follows: TGTGCCAGCAGCTTAGACAGTTCAACTAATGAAAAACTGTTTTTT.

The chain has TRBV7-8 and TRBJ1-1, with a weak D call TRBD1 (5 bases). Trimming took off 5 bases at V and 11 bases at J, with 27 bases between the two ends. Germline V gene data show CDR1 as SGHVS and CDR2 as FQNEAQ. CDR3 size: 16 residues. CDR3 sequence (DNA): TGTGCCAGCAGCCAGCTCAATCAAGGGGCCTCCCTGAGGGCTTTCTTT. Residues: CASSQLNQGASLRAFF.

The J gene is TRBJ1-2, the V gene TRBV28, with TRBD1 matching 9 bases. The CDR3 spans 15 residues. V gave up 6 bases and J gave up 1 base; unmatched junction bases: 6. Germline-derived CDR1 and CDR2 are MDHEN and SYDVKM. The CDR3 sequence is CASRPGQGNNYGYTF. The CDR3 DNA reads as TGTGCCAGCAGGCCTGGACAGGGGAATAACTATGGCTACACCTTC.

The CDR3 DNA reads as TGTGCCAGTACCTCAGGGGTTCTCGCTTCCGAGCAGTACTTC. Translating gives CASTSGVLASEQYF. The chain is built from TRBV19 and TRBJ2-7; D perhaps matches TRBD1 (6 bases). The CDR3 contains 14 residues. V was cut by 7 bases and J by 6 bases, with 19 bases left in between. CDR1 LNHDA and CDR2 SQIVND come from the germline V gene (reference sequence). Combining the CDR3 with reference TRBV19 and TRBJ2-7 gives the whole variable domain DGGITQSPKYLFRKEGQNVTLSCEQNLNHDAMYWYRQDPGQGLRLIYYSQIVNDFQKGDIAEGYSVSREKKESFPLTVTSAQKNPTAFYLCASTSGVLASEQYFGPGTRLTVT.

The table lists this clone with a few counts. The chain is built from TRBV5-4 and TRBJ2-2; 8 bases agree with TRBD2. Per the germline V gene, CDR1 is SGHNT and CDR2 is YYREEE (reference sequence). The length of the CDR3 is 16 residues. V shed 6 bases, J shed 5 bases, and the junction held 12 bases outside the gene matches. CDR3 sequence: CASTLGQRGFTGELFF. CDR3 nucleotides: TGTGCCAGCACCCTGGGCCAGCGGGGGTTTACCGGGGAGCTGTTTTTT.

The chain employs TRBV15 and TRBJ2-3, with TRBD1 matching over 8 bases. This CDR3 has 15 amino acids. Trimming took 1 base from V and 5 from J; bases not matched to a gene: 5. Looked up from germline, CDR1 is LNHNV and CDR2 is YYDKDF (reference sequence). DNA for the CDR3: TGTGCCACCAGCAGAGTAGGACAGGGACGAGATACGCAGTATTTT. Translating it yields CATSRVGQGRDTQYF.

The chain is built from TRBV19 and TRBJ1-2; 8 bases line up with TRBD1. The V gene end was trimmed by 4 bases and the J gene end by 4 bases; junction bases not matched to a gene: 5. The germline V gene encodes CDR1 LNHDA and CDR2 SQIVND (reference sequence). This CDR3 comprises 14 residues. The CDR3 bases are TGTGCCAGTAGTACAGGGGGCGCTGGCTATGGCTACACCTTC. It encodes CASSTGGAGYGYTF.

This sequence joins TRBV28 and TRBJ1-1; TRBD1 might be the D (6 bases). The length of the CDR3 is 15 residues. Germline lookup yields CDR1 MDHEN and CDR2 SYDVKM. Trimming removed 5 bases from V and 3 bases from J, with 16 bases in between. The CDR3 DNA reads as TGTGCCAGCAGTAACCCCGGCAGGGGACACACTGAAGCTTTCTTT. It specifies CASSNPGRGHTEAFF. The full variable domain, its missing parts supplied by reference TRBV28 and TRBJ1-1, is DVKVTQSSRYLVKRTGEKVFLECVQDMDHENMFWYRQDPGLGLRLIYFSYDVKMKEKGDIPEGYSVSREKKERFSLILESASTNQTSMYLCASSNPGRGHTEAFFGQGTRLTVV.

The chain employs TRBV9 and TRBJ1-2; tentative D call: TRBD1 (5 bases). Trimming left V 0 bases short and J 4 bases short, with 16 bases between. CDR1 and CDR2 from the germline V gene are SGDLS and YYNGEE. The CDR3 runs 16 residues. The CDR3 here is CASSVGLSRGGYGYTF. The CDR3 DNA reads TGTGCCAGCAGCGTAGGGCTTAGTAGGGGTGGCTATGGCTACACCTTC.

The chain combines TRBV5-1 with TRBJ1-5; 8 bases map to TRBD1. The CDR3 extends over 13 amino acids. Losses at the gene ends were 4 bases for V and 6 bases for J; bases not matched to a gene: 3. The V gene's germline CDR1 is SGHRS and CDR2 YFSETQ. The CDR3 region is CASSGGTGQPQHF. In DNA form, the CDR3 reads TGCGCCAGCAGCGGAGGGACAGGTCAGCCCCAGCATTTT.

The chain couples TRBV5-4 to TRBJ1-1; a weak D match, TRBD1 (6 bases). This CDR3 has 17 residues. CDR1 and CDR2 (germline): SGHNT, YYREEE (reference sequence). Trimming took 3 bases from V and 4 from J, leaving 22 bases between them. CDR3: CASSSGTRGSLSTEAFF. The CDR3, as DNA: TGTGCCAGCAGCTCCGGGACAAGGGGATCCTTGAGCACTGAAGCTTTCTTT.

In this sample, this clone turned up once. The rearrangement links TRBV7-9 to TRBJ1-5; possibly TRBD1 for D (6 bases). Germline lookup yields CDR1 SEHNR and CDR2 FQNEAQ (reference sequence). The CDR3 is made up of 16 amino acids. V lost 5 bases to trimming and J lost 3 bases, with 17 bases between them. CDR3: CASSRNTGFSNQPQHF. The CDR3, as DNA: TGTGCCAGCAGCCGAAACACAGGGTTCTCCAATCAGCCCCAGCATTTT.

V gene TRBV24-1 combines with J gene TRBJ2-1; TRBD1 aligns across 12 bases. The J segment lost 9 bases and the V segment lost 3 bases, leaving 8 bases of the junction unmatched. Looked up from germline, CDR1 is KGHDR and CDR2 is SFDVKD. CDR3 size: 16 residues. The CDR3 protein is CATSDLGQGARSEQFF. Written as DNA, the CDR3 is TGTGCCACCAGTGATCTGGGACAGGGGGCGCGCAGTGAGCAGTTCTTC.

The chain recombines TRBV7-8 with TRBJ2-7; the D gene is possibly TRBD2 (5 bases). CDR3 length equals 12 residues. Deletions cut 4 bases from V and 4 bases from J, with 8 bases between. Germline CDR1 reads SGHVS; CDR2 reads FQNEAQ. The CDR3 region has the DNA TGTGCCAGCAGCTCCCGGGGTTACGAGCAGTACGTC. Translating gives CASSSRGYEQYV.

The chain recombines TRBV28 with TRBJ1-5, with D perhaps matching TRBD1 (5 bases). The germline V and J ends were trimmed by 5 bases and 0 bases, with 20 bases remaining between them. This CDR3 comprises 18 residues. Germline V gene data show CDR1 as MDHEN and CDR2 as SYDVKM. The DNA for the CDR3 is TGTGCCAGCAGTCCGATATGGGGGGGTTCAATTAGCAATCAGCCCCAGCATTTT. Protein sequence: CASSPIWGGSISNQPQHF.

This clone was detected a few times. V is TRBV6-5 and J is TRBJ1-1; a possible D gene is TRBD1 (6 bases). The CDR3 spans 15 residues. Trimming removed 5 bases at V and 0 bases at J, with 13 bases between. CDR1 is MNHEY, CDR2 SVGAGI, per germline. CDR3 amino acids: CASSPMQGMNTEAFF. In DNA form, the CDR3 reads TGTGCCAGCAGTCCAATGCAGGGGATGAACACTGAAGCTTTCTTT.

This rearrangement joins TRBV10-3 to TRBJ2-5, with TRBD1 matching 8 bases. The CDR3 is made up of 14 amino acids. Germline CDR1 reads ENHRY; CDR2 reads SYGVKD. V trimming: 4 bases; J trimming: 4 bases; junction bases outside the gene matches: 5. The CDR3 DNA is TGTGCCATCAGTGCGAGGGGGACAGGAGAGACCCAGTACTTC. Translating gives CAISARGTGETQYF.

This rearrangement joins TRBV5-6 to TRBJ2-7, with TRBD1 matching 7 bases. The germline V gene encodes CDR1 SGHDT and CDR2 YYEEEE. The length of the CDR3 is 14 residues. With V trimmed by 3 bases and J by 6 bases, 9 bases remained unmatched. CDR3 sequence: CASSYPNRGSEQYV. The CDR3 region has the DNA TGTGCCAGCAGCTACCCCAACAGGGGTTCCGAGCAGTACGTC.